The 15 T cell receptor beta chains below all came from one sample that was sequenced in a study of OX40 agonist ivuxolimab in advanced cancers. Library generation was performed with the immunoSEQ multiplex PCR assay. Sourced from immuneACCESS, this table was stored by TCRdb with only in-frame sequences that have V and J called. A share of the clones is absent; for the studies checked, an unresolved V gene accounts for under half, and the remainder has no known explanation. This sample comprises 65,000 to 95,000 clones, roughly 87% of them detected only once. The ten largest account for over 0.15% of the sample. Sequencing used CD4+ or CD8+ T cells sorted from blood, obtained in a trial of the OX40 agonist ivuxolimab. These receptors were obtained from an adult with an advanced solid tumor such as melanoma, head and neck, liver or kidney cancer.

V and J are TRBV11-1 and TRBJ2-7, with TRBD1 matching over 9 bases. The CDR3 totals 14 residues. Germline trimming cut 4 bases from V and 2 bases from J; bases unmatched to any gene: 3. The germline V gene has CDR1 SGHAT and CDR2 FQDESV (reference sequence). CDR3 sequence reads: CASSSGTGTYEQYF. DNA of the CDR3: TGTGCCAGCAGCTCCGGGACAGGGACCTACGAGCAGTACTTC.

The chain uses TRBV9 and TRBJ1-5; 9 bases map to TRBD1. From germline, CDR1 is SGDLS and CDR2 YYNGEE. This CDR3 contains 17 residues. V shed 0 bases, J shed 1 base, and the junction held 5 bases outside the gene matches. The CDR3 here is CASSVGPGQGSNQPQHF. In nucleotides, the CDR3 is TGTGCCAGCAGCGTAGGTCCTGGACAGGGGAGCAATCAGCCCCAGCATTTT. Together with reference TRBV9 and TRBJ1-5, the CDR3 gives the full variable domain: DSGVTQTPKHLITATGQRVTLRCSPRSGDLSVYWYQQSLDQGLQFLIQYYNGEERAKGNILERFSAQQFPDLHSELNLSSLELGDSALYFCASSVGPGQGSNQPQHFGDGTRLSIL.

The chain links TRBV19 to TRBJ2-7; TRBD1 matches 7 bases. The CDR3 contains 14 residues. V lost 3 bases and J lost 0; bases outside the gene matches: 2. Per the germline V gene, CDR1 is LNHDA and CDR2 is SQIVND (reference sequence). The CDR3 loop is CASSITGASYEQYF. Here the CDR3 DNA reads TGTGCCAGTAGTATTACAGGGGCCTCCTACGAGCAGTACTTC.

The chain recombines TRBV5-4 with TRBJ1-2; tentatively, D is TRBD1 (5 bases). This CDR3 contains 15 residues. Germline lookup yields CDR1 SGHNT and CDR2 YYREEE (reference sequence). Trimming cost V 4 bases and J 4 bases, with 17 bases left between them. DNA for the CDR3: TGTGCCAGCAGCCTCGGGGACCCCGAAGTCTATGGCTACACCTTC. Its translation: CASSLGDPEVYGYTF.

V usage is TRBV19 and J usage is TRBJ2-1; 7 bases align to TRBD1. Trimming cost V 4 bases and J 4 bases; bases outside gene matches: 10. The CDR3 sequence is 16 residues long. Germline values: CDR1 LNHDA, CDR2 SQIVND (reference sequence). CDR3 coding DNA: TGTGCCAGTAGTAGTTACAACAGGGACAGATACAATGAGCAGTTCTTC. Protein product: CASSSYNRDRYNEQFF.

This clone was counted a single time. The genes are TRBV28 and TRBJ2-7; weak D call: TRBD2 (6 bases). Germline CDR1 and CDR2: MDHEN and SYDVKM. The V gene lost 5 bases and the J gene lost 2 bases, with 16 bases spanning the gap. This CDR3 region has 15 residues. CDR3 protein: CASSPQGGVAYEQYF. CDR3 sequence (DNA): TGTGCCAGCAGTCCTCAGGGAGGTGTAGCCTACGAGCAGTACTTC.

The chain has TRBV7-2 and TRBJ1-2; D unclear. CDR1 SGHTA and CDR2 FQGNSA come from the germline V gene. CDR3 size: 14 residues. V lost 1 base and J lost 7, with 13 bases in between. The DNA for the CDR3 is TGTGCCAGCAGCTTAGGGATCGCTTGGGCTGGCTACACCTTC. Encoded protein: CASSLGIAWAGYTF. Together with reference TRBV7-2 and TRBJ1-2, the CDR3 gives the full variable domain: GAGVSQSPSNKVTEKGKDVELRCDPISGHTALYWYRQSLGQGLEFLIYFQGNSAPDKSGLPSDRFSAERTGGSVSTLTIQRTQQEDSAVYLCASSLGIAWAGYTFGSGTRLTVV.

CDR3 protein: CASSLGLSDSPLHF. The CDR3 coding sequence is TGTGCCAGCAGCTTAGGGTTGTCTGATTCACCCCTCCACTTT. This chain links TRBV11-2 with TRBJ1-6; D not resolved. Trimming cost V 1 base and J 8 bases, with 9 bases left between them. CDR3 size: 14 residues. Looked up from germline, CDR1 is SGHAT and CDR2 is FQNNGV.

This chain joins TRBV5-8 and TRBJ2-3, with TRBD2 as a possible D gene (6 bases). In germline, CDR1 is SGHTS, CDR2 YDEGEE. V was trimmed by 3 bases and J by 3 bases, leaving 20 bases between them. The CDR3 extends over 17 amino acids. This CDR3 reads CASSSSYGSPITDTQYF. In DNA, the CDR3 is TGTGCCAGCAGCTCGTCTTACGGGAGCCCAATTACAGATACGCAGTATTTT.

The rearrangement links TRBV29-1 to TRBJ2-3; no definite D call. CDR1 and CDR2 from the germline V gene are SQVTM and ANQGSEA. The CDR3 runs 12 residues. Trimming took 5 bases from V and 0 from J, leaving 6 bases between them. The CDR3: CSVRASTDTQYF. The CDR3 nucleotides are TGCAGCGTTCGGGCTAGCACAGATACGCAGTATTTT.

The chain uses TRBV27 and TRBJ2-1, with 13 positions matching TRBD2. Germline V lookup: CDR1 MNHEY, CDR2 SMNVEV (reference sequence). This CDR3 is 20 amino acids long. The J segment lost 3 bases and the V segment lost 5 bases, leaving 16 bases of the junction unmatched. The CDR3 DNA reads TGTGCCAGCAGTCTCCCTCCATTACTAGCGGGAGGGATGGGCTACAATGAGCAGTTCTTC. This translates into CASSLPPLLAGGMGYNEQFF.

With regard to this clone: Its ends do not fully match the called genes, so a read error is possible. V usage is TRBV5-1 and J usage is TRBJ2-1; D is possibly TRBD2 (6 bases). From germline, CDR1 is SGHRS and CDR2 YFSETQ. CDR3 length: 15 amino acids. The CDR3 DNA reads TGCGCCAGCAGCTTGGCCACTAGCTCCCACAATGAGCAGTTCTTC. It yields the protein CASSLATSSHNEQFF.

CDR3 protein: CASSLWGPDTQYF. The CDR3 bases are TGCGCCAGCAGCTTATGGGGGCCAGATACGCAGTATTTT. The chain has TRBV5-1 and TRBJ2-3; a possible D gene is TRBD1 (6 bases). V was cut by 2 bases and J by 4 bases, with 8 bases left in between. Per germline, CDR1 SGHRS and CDR2 YFSETQ. The CDR3 runs to 13 residues.

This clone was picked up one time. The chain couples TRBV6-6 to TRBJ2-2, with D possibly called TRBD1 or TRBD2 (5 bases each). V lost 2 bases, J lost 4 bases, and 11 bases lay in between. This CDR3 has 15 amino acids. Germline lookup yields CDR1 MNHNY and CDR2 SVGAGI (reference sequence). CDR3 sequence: CASSYAGRRTGELFF. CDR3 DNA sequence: TGTGCCAGCAGTTACGCAGGGAGACGCACCGGGGAGCTGTTTTTT.

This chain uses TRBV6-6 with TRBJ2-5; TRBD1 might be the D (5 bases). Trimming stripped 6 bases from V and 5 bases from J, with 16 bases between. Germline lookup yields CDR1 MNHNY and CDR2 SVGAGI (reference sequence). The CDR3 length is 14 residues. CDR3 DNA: TGTGCCAGCAGCCCCACGCAGGGTATGGAGACCCAGTACTTC. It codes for CASSPTQGMETQYF.